The 21 T cell receptor beta chains listed next were all sequenced from one sample in a study of blood T cell repertoires in COVID-19. Generated by immunoSEQ multiplex PCR, the TCRdb table keeps only in-frame clones and is missing some. The data show 200,000 or so clones, with approximately 80% seen just once and over 9.5% held by the top ten. The specimen was peripheral blood. The receptors derive from a woman older than 75 with COVID-19, enrolled during active disease.

V is TRBV19 and J is TRBJ1-5; tentative D call: TRBD1 (5 bases). This CDR3 has 14 residues. The ends were cut back, 1 base at V and 2 bases at J, with 6 bases in the middle. CDR1 is LNHDA and CDR2 is SQIVND in the germline V gene (reference sequence). The CDR3 DNA is TGTGCCAGTAGTATAGTAGGGGGCAATCAGCCCCAGCATTTT. Its translation: CASSIVGGNQPQHF.

The V gene is TRBV19, the J gene TRBJ2-3; TRBD2 matches 11 bases. This CDR3 has 14 residues. Germline-derived CDR1 and CDR2 are LNHDA and SQIVND (reference sequence). The junction had 5 bases not matched to a gene; V was cut back by 11 bases and J by 1 base. In DNA, the CDR3 is TGTGCCTCGTCGACTAGCGGGGGCACAGATACGCAGTATTTT. Translating it yields CASSTSGGTDTQYF.

The chain recombines TRBV10-3 with TRBJ1-2, with D possibly TRBD1 on 5 matching bases. CDR1 and CDR2 from the germline V gene are ENHRY and SYGVKD. V was cut by 11 bases and J by 7 bases, with 26 bases left in between. This CDR3 region has 15 residues. CDR3 sequence: CAAMNHLPVQGGYTF. DNA of the CDR3: TGTGCCGCCATGAACCACCTCCCGGTCCAGGGTGGCTACACCTTC.

This rearrangement joins TRBV19 to TRBJ1-3, with TRBD1 identical over 7 bases. V gave up 3 bases and J gave up 0 bases; unmatched junction bases: 2. Per the germline V gene, CDR1 is LNHDA and CDR2 is SQIVND (reference sequence). The CDR3 contains 15 residues. DNA for the CDR3: TGTGCCAGTAGTATCCGGGACAGCTCTGGAAACACCATATATTTT. It yields the protein CASSIRDSSGNTIYF.

This sequence joins TRBV18 and TRBJ1-5; D is uncertain. This CDR3 is built from 14 residues. CDR1 KGHSH and CDR2 LQKENI come from the germline V gene. The V gene lost 5 bases and the J gene lost 6 bases, with 14 bases spanning the gap. CDR3 bases: TGTGCCAGCTCATCCCAAGAGCACGGTCAGCCCCAGCATTTT. The encoded protein is CASSSQEHGQPQHF.

The rearrangement joins TRBV24-1 to TRBJ1-5; D uncertain. V was pared by 12 bases and J by 1 base, with 24 bases between. Per the germline V gene, CDR1 is KGHDR and CDR2 is SFDVKD. This CDR3 has 17 amino acids. In nucleotides, the CDR3 is TGTGCCTTACTTCCTACCCGAGGGAAGAGAAGCAATCAGCCCCAGCATTTT. Its translation: CALLPTRGKRSNQPQHF.

The chain couples TRBV9 to TRBJ2-1, with 9 nucleotides matching TRBD1. V dropped 4 bases and J dropped 9; count of bases not matched to a gene: 14. Germline V CDR1 and CDR2: SGDLS, YYNGEE. The CDR3 spans 16 residues. The CDR3 protein is CASSSEGLDRGSEQFF. CDR3 DNA sequence: TGTGCCAGCAGCTCCGAAGGATTGGACAGGGGCAGTGAGCAGTTCTTC. Together with reference TRBV9 and TRBJ2-1, the CDR3 gives the full variable domain: DSGVTQTPKHLITATGQRVTLRCSPRSGDLSVYWYQQSLDQGLQFLIQYYNGEERAKGNILERFSAQQFPDLHSELNLSSLELGDSALYFCASSSEGLDRGSEQFFGPGTRLTVL.

This clone showed up just a few times. The chain combines TRBV10-3 with TRBJ1-1, with 7 bases fitting TRBD1. The CDR3 loop spans 13 amino acids. The J segment lost 14 bases and the V segment lost 5 bases, leaving 14 bases of the junction unmatched. Per germline, CDR1 ENHRY and CDR2 SYGVKD. The CDR3 reads CAISSGTAPKWFF. The CDR3 region has the DNA TGTGCCATCAGTTCCGGGACAGCTCCTAAGTGGTTCTTT.

V and J are TRBV6-5 and TRBJ1-2, with TRBD1 matching 8 bases. The CDR3 is 15 residues long. V dropped 2 bases and J dropped 4; count of bases not matched to a gene: 6. Germline-derived CDR1 and CDR2 are MNHEY and SVGAGI. This CDR3 reads CASSYRSDRVYGYTF. CDR3 DNA sequence: TGTGCCAGCAGTTACCGTTCGGACAGGGTCTATGGCTACACCTTC.

The rearrangement joins TRBV3-1 (or the pseudogene TRBV3-2) to TRBJ1-3; tentative D call: TRBD1 (6 bases). Trimming stripped 3 bases from V and 0 bases from J, with 12 bases between. CDR3 length: 16 residues. The V gene's germline CDR1 is LGHDT and CDR2 YNNKEL (reference sequence). The CDR3 DNA is TGTGCCAGCAGCCATAACAGGGCATCCTCTGGAAACACCATATATTTT. Its translation: CASSHNRASSGNTIYF.

The J gene is TRBJ2-3, the V gene TRBV10-3; a weak D match, TRBD2 (6 bases). V lost 10 bases and J 1 base, leaving 12 bases between the germline ends. This CDR3 comprises 13 residues. From germline, CDR1 is ENHRY and CDR2 SYGVKD. The CDR3 loop reads CATGGAGTDTQYF. The CDR3 nucleotides are TGTGCCACCGGGGGTGCCGGCACAGATACGCAGTATTTT.

The CDR3 spells CASIRDTGNTGELFF. Here the CDR3 DNA reads TGTGCCAGCATCCGGGACACCGGCAACACCGGGGAGCTGTTTTTT. The V and J genes are TRBV7-9 and TRBJ2-2; tentatively, D is TRBD1 (6 bases). The CDR3 spans 15 residues. Per germline, CDR1 SEHNR and CDR2 FQNEAQ (reference sequence). Trimming pared 7 bases from V and 2 bases from J, leaving 14 bases between. Drawing the rest from reference TRBV7-9 and TRBJ2-2, the complete variable domain is DTGVSQNPRHKITKRGQNVTFRCDPISEHNRLYWYRQTLGQGPEFLTYFQNEAQLEKSRLLSDRFSAERPKGSFSTLEIQRTEQGDSAMYLCASIRDTGNTGELFFGEGSRLTVL.

The chain links TRBV18 to TRBJ1-1, with D unclear. The V gene lost 4 bases and the J gene lost 0 bases, with 6 bases spanning the gap. The CDR3 spans 13 residues. The V gene's germline CDR1 is KGHSH and CDR2 LQKENI. CDR3 coding DNA: TGTGCCAGCTCACTTCCTATGAACACTGAAGCTTTCTTT. Its translation: CASSLPMNTEAFF.

The chain is built from TRBV19 and TRBJ1-2; 7 bases match TRBD1. Germline-derived CDR1 and CDR2 are LNHDA and SQIVND (reference sequence). V gave up 5 bases and J gave up 8 bases; unmatched junction bases: 11. The CDR3 covers 14 residues. The chain's CDR3 is CASSYRGKVEGYTF. Here the CDR3 DNA reads TGTGCCAGTAGTTACAGGGGAAAGGTGGAAGGCTACACCTTC.

With regard to this clone: Other DNA sequences in this sample translate to the same CDR3. The chain uses TRBV15 and TRBJ2-7, with 8 bases identical to TRBD1. V lost 1 base and J lost 3; bases outside the gene matches: 2. The germline CDR1 and CDR2 sequences are LNHNV and YYDKDF (reference sequence). This CDR3 has 14 amino acids. DNA of the CDR3: TGTGCCACCAGCAGAGCTACAGGGGGCTACGAGCAGTACGTC. It is translated as CATSRATGGYEQYV.

V is TRBV6-5 and J is TRBJ2-2, with D tentatively TRBD1 (6 bases). The V end was cut by 2 bases, the J end by 8 bases, with 12 bases between. CDR3 size: 14 residues. Germline V gene data show CDR1 as MNHEY and CDR2 as SVGAGI. Here the CDR3 reads CASSYVSGTGELFF. In DNA, the CDR3 is TGTGCCAGCAGTTACGTTAGTGGGACAGGGGAGCTGTTTTTT.

This clone has only a few counts. This chain connects TRBV28 to TRBJ1-1; perhaps TRBD1 as D (6 bases). The CDR3 has 11 amino acids. The V and J ends lost 5 bases and 8 bases respectively, with 9 bases between them. Germline V gene lookup returns CDR1 MDHEN and CDR2 SYDVKM. For the CDR3, the DNA is TGTGCCAGCAGTACAGGACAGGAAGCTTTCTTT. Its translation: CASSTGQEAFF.

This clone was observed a single time. This CDR3 reads CASSQDLTGDYYGYTF. CDR3 nucleotides: TGTGCCAGCAGCCAAGATTTAACAGGGGATTACTATGGCTACACCTTC. This chain uses TRBV3-1 (or the pseudogene TRBV3-2) with TRBJ1-2; 7 bases map to TRBD1. CDR1 and CDR2 from the germline V gene are LGHDT and YNNKEL (reference sequence). CDR3 length equals 16 residues. Unmatched junction bases numbered 7, after V lost 0 bases and J lost 3 bases.

Only a few counts were recorded for this clone. This rearrangement joins TRBV18 to TRBJ1-5; TRBD1 aligns across 8 bases. There are 15 residues in the CDR3. Trimming at V came to 3 bases and at J to 3 bases, leaving 4 bases not matched to a gene. The germline V gene encodes CDR1 KGHSH and CDR2 LQKENI. The DNA for the CDR3 is TGTGCCAGCTCACCTATGACAGGGGACAATCAGCCCCAGCATTTT. Translated: CASSPMTGDNQPQHF.

The V call is TRBV4-1, the J call TRBJ1-2; TRBD1 aligns across 8 bases. This CDR3 spans 15 amino acids. V gave up 2 bases and J gave up 8 bases; unmatched junction bases: 10. CDR1 and CDR2 (germline): MGHRA, YSYEKL. As DNA, the CDR3 is TGCGCCAGCAGCCAATCGCAGGGGGCGCATAACGGCTACACCTTC. Its translation: CASSQSQGAHNGYTF.

In this sample, this clone turned up a few times. The chain links TRBV4-3 to TRBJ1-1; D possibly corresponds to TRBD1 (6 bases). The ends were cut back, 1 base at V and 0 bases at J, with 21 bases in the middle. Per the germline V gene, CDR1 is LGHNA and CDR2 is YSLEER. The CDR3 covers 19 residues. CDR3 region: CASSQAPTGTRYMNTEAFF. The CDR3 bases are TGCGCCAGCAGCCAAGCCCCGACAGGTACCCGATATATGAACACTGAAGCTTTCTTT.